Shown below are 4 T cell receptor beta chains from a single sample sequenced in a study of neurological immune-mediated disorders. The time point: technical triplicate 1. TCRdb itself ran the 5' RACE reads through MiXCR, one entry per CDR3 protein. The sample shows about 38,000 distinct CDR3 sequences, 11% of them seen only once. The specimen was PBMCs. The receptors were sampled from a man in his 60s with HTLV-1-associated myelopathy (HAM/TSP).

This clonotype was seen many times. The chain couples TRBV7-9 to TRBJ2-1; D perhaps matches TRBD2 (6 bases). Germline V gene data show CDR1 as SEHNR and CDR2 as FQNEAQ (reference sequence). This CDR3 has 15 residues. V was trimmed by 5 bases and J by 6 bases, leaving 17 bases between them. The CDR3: CASSPNLREFNEQFF. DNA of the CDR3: TGTGCCAGCAGCCCTAACCTGCGGGAATTCAATGAGCAGTTCTTC.

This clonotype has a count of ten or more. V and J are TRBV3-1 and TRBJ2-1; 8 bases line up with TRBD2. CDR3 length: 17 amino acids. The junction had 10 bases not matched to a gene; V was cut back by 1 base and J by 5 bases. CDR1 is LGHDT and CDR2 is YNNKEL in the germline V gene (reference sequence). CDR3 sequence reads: CASSQGPGLDINNEQFF. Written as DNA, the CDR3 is TGTGCCAGCAGCCAAGGCCCGGGACTAGATATCAACAATGAGCAGTTCTTC.

This chain's CDR3 is CASSSTSGRTDTQYF. In DNA form, the CDR3 reads TGCGCCAGCAGCTCGACTAGCGGCCGCACAGATACGCAGTATTTT. The chain has TRBV5-1 and TRBJ2-3; 9 bases agree with TRBD2. V shed 3 bases and J 1 base; nucleotides not matched to a gene: 3. Germline CDR1 is SGHRS and CDR2 is YFSETQ. This CDR3 has 15 residues.

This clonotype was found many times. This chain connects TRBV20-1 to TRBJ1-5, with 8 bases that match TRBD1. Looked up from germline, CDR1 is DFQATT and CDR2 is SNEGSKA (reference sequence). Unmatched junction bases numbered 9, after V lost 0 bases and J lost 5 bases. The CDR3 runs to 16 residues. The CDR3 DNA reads TGCAGTGCTAGAGATCGAATGACAGGGGTTGATCAGCCCCAGCATTTT. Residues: CSARDRMTGVDQPQHF.